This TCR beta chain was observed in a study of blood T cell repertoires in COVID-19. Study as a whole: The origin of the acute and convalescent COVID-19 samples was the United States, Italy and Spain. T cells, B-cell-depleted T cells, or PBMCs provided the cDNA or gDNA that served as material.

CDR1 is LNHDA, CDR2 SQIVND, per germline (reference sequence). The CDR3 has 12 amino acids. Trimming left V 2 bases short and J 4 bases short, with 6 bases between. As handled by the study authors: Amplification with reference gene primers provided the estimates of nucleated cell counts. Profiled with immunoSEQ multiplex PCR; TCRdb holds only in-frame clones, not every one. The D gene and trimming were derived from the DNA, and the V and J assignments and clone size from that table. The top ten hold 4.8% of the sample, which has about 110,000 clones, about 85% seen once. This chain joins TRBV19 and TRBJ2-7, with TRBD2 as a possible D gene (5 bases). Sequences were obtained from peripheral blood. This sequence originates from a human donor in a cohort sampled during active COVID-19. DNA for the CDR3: TGTGCCAGTAGTATATCGGGGTACGAGCAGTACTTC. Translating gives CASSISGYEQYF.